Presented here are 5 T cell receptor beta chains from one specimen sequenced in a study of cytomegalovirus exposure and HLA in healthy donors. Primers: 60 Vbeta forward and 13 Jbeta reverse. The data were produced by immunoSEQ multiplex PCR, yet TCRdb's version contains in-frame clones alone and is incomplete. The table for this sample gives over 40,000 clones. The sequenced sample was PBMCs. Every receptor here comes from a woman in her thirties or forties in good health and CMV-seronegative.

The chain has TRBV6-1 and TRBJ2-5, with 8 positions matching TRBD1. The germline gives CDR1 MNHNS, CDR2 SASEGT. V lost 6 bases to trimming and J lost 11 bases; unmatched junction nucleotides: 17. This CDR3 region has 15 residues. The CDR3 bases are TGTGCCAGCAGGATACGAGAGCCACAGGGGGTTGAGCAGTACTTC. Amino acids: CASRIREPQGVEQYF.

CDR3: CASRRGTVYGYTF. DNA of the CDR3: TGTGCCAGCAGGAGAGGGACAGTTTACGGCTACACCTTC. V usage is TRBV2 and J usage is TRBJ1-2; 7 positions match TRBD1. The germline gives CDR1 SNHLY, CDR2 FYNNEI. V gave up 6 bases and J gave up 8 bases; unmatched junction bases: 9. This CDR3 comprises 13 residues.

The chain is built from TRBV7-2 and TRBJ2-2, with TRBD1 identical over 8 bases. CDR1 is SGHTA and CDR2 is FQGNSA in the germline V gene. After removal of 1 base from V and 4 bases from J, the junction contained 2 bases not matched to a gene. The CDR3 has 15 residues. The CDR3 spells CASSLEQGGTGELFF. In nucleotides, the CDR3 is TGTGCCAGCAGCTTAGAACAGGGGGGCACCGGGGAGCTGTTTTTT.

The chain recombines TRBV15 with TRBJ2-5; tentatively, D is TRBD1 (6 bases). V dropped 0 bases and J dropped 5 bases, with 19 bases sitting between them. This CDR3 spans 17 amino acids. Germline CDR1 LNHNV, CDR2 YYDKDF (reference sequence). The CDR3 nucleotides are TGTGCCACCAGCAGAGAGGGTACAGGGACCACAGAGGAGACCCAGTACTTC. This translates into CATSREGTGTTEETQYF. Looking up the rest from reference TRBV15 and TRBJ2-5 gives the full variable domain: DAMVIQNPRYQVTQFGKPVTLSCSQTLNHNVMYWYQQKSSQAPKLLFHYYDKDFNNEADTPDNFQSRRPNTSFCFLDIRSPGLGDTAMYLCATSREGTGTTEETQYFGPGTRLLVL.

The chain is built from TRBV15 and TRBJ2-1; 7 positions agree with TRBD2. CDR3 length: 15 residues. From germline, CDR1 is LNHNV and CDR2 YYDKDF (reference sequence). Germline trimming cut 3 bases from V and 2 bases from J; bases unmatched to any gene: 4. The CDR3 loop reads CATSRRSGTYNEQFF. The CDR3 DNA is TGTGCCACCAGCAGGCGGAGCGGGACCTACAATGAGCAGTTCTTC.